These 11 T cell receptor beta chains were sequenced from one sample in a study of blood T cell repertoires in COVID-19. TCRdb keeps only in-frame clones here, not all; method: immunoSEQ multiplex PCR. Of 330,000 or so clones listed, roughly 89% were seen once; the top ten hold under 5%. Sample: peripheral blood. These receptors all stem from a woman between 55 and 75 years old with COVID-19, enrolled during active disease.

The chain uses TRBV18 and TRBJ2-7; D is unclear. Germline V gene data show CDR1 as KGHSH and CDR2 as LQKENI. Trimming pared 0 bases from V and 4 bases from J, leaving 10 bases between. The CDR3 runs to 14 residues. The CDR3 DNA sequence: TGTGCCAGCTCACCACCTTCACAGCCTTACGAGCAGTACTTC. It specifies CASSPPSQPYEQYF. Filled out from reference TRBV18 and TRBJ2-7, the complete variable domain reads NAGVMQNPRHLVRRRGQEARLRCSPMKGHSHVYWYRQLPEEGLKFMVYLQKENIIDESGMPKERFSAEFPKEGPSILRIQQVVRGDSAAYFCASSPPSQPYEQYFGPGTRLTVT.

J is TRBJ1-2 and V is TRBV27; possibly TRBD1 for D (5 bases). The CDR3 is 15 amino acids. V lost 6 bases to trimming and J lost 2 bases, with 16 bases between them. The germline V gene encodes CDR1 MNHEY and CDR2 SMNVEV (reference sequence). The CDR3 region is CASRPLGEGNYGYTF. The CDR3 coding sequence is TGTGCCAGCAGACCCCTCGGGGAGGGGAACTATGGCTACACCTTC.

This chain links TRBV4-2 with TRBJ2-5, with TRBD1 matching over 11 bases. Per the germline V gene, CDR1 is LGHNA and CDR2 is YNFKEQ. J lost 5 bases, V lost 3 bases, and 8 bases had no gene match. This CDR3 has 16 residues. This CDR3 is CASSQKDRGRGETQYF. In nucleotides, the CDR3 is TGTGCCAGCAGCCAGAAGGACAGGGGGCGTGGGGAGACCCAGTACTTC.

The J gene is TRBJ2-1, the V gene TRBV23-1; weak D call: TRBD1 (5 bases). TRBV23-1 is marked as an open reading frame, function uncertain. V lost 3 bases and J lost 1, with 19 bases in between. There are 18 residues in the CDR3. The CDR3 is CASSQPKGPITSYNEQFF. Written as DNA, the CDR3 is TGCGCCAGCAGTCAGCCAAAGGGGCCGATCACATCCTACAATGAGCAGTTCTTC.

The CDR3 protein is CASSLGVRTRADTQYF. CDR3 bases: TGTGCCAGCAGCTTAGGTGTTCGGACTCGAGCAGATACGCAGTATTTT. The V and J genes are TRBV7-6 and TRBJ2-3; D perhaps matches TRBD2 (5 bases). The germline V and J ends were trimmed by 1 base and 4 bases, with 15 bases remaining between them. From germline, CDR1 is SGHVS and CDR2 FNYEAQ. The length of the CDR3 is 16 residues.

This sequence joins TRBV4-1 and TRBJ1-1; no definite D call. The CDR3 is made up of 17 amino acids. V gave up 0 bases and J gave up 5 bases, with 19 bases separating them. The germline CDR1 and CDR2 sequences are MGHRA and YSYEKL. As DNA, the CDR3 is TGCGCCAGCAGCCAAGATAGGTTGGCGAGGGCTGGAACTGAAGCTTTCTTT. Amino acid sequence: CASSQDRLARAGTEAFF.

This clone was counted a single time. V and J are TRBV12-5 and TRBJ1-5, with D maybe TRBD1 (5 bases). In germline, CDR1 is LGHNT, CDR2 FRNRAP. The CDR3 sequence is 13 residues long. With 1 base removed from V and 5 bases from J, the gap between germline ends came to 6 bases. The CDR3 nucleotides read TGTGCTAGTGGTTTGGGACAGTATCAGCCCCAGCATTTT. Its translation is CASGLGQYQPQHF.

The chain links TRBV7-3 to TRBJ2-1; 7 bases fit TRBD1. The V and J ends lost 5 bases and 0 bases, in that order; junction bases with no gene match: 7. Germline V gene sequence: CDR1 SGHTA, CDR2 FQGTGA. The CDR3 has 16 residues. This CDR3 reads CASSVDRASSYNEQFF. CDR3 in DNA: TGTGCCAGCAGCGTTGACAGGGCTAGCTCCTACAATGAGCAGTTCTTC.

The V and J genes are TRBV3-1 (or the pseudogene TRBV3-2) and TRBJ1-1, with 7 bases matching TRBD1. The CDR3 is 13 residues long. The V gene's germline CDR1 is LGHDT and CDR2 YNNKEL (reference sequence). With V trimmed by 4 bases and J by 4 bases, 3 bases remained unmatched. CDR3 DNA: TGTGCCAGCAGCCCCCGACAGGGCACTGAAGCTTTCTTT. The encoded protein is CASSPRQGTEAFF.

The chain carries TRBV10-1 and TRBJ2-1; D not resolved. The V end lost 0 bases, the J end lost 4 bases, and 7 bases lay between the germline ends. The CDR3 runs to 14 residues. Germline V gives CDR1 WNHNN, CDR2 SYGVQD (reference sequence). Here the CDR3 reads CASSESTGYNEQFF. CDR3 DNA sequence: TGCGCCAGCAGTGAGTCGACTGGGTACAATGAGCAGTTCTTC.

The V call is TRBV5-1, the J call TRBJ2-7; D is perhaps TRBD2 (6 bases). CDR3 size: 16 residues. V lost 4 bases to trimming and J lost 0 bases, with 17 bases between them. Germline V gene lookup returns CDR1 SGHRS and CDR2 YFSETQ. CDR3 loop: CASSPLSWGGSYEQYF. The CDR3 DNA follows: TGCGCCAGCAGCCCTCTCTCTTGGGGAGGCTCCTACGAGCAGTACTTC.